The rows below give T cell receptor beta chains drawn from one sample of a study of shared clonotypes between healthy human individuals. Libraries were prepared by immunoSEQ multiplex PCR; TCRdb keeps only in-frame clonotypes and omits some of them. The data contain about 700,000 clones, 92% of them seen just once; the ten biggest clones take up nearly 25%. Material for sequencing was naive CD8+ T cells sorted from blood. These receptors were obtained from a man under 40 in good health. Both conserved end residues are part of each CDR3. A D gene is named only where the DNA matches it firmly. Only part of the rows carry a size: once, few, many, or a class if the clone is expanded.

-	TRBV7-9	TRBJ2-5	-	CASSAPGIRRGTETQYF	TGTGCCAGCAGCGCCCCCGGGATCCGGAGGGGCACAGAGACCCAGTACTTC
TRBD2	TRBV29-1	TRBJ2-3	-	CSVVGSGRAVYTQYF	TGCAGCGTTGTCGGTAGCGGGAGGGCCGTGTATACGCAGTATTTT
TRBD1	TRBV11-2	TRBJ2-7	-	CASSLIPGGAYEQYF	TGTGCCAGCAGCTTAATTCCAGGGGGCGCCTACGAGCAGTACTTC
-	TRBV21-1	TRBJ2-1	once	CASSTRTLVLSYNEQFF	TGTGCCAGCAGCACACGCACGTTGGTGCTTTCCTACAATGAGCAGTTCTTC
-	TRBV6-1	TRBJ2-1	-	CASSERGYYNEQFF	TGTGCCAGCAGTGAACGGGGATACTACAATGAGCAGTTCTTC
-	TRBV4-1	TRBJ1-1	-	CASSQITVNTEAFF	TGCGCCAGCAGCCAAATCACCGTGAACACTGAAGCTTTCTTT
-	TRBV4-3	TRBJ1-3	-	CASSQDRTFSGNTIYF	TGCGCCAGCAGCCAAGATCGAACCTTCTCTGGAAACACCATATATTTT
-	TRBV27	TRBJ1-2	-	CASSLAPYYGYTF	TGTGCCAGCAGTTTAGCCCCCTACTATGGCTACACCTTC
-	TRBV10-1	TRBJ2-1	-	CASSDWALNEQFF	TGCGCCAGCAGTGATTGGGCCCTCAATGAGCAGTTCTTC
-	TRBV5-1	TRBJ1-1	-	CASMGNTEAFF	TGCGCCAGCATGGGAAACACTGAAGCTTTCTTT
TRBD2	TRBV29-1	TRBJ2-2	-	CSVESSTGGPGGELFF	TGCAGCGTTGAATCTTCAACGGGAGGGCCGGGCGGGGAGCTGTTTTTT
-	TRBV9	TRBJ1-2	-	CASSATRNYGYTF	TGTGCCAGCAGCGCGACGAGAAACTATGGCTACACCTTC
-	TRBV7-9	TRBJ2-1	-	CASSLANGQFF	TGTGCCAGCAGCTTGGCAAATGGGCAGTTCTTC
-	TRBV9	TRBJ1-3	-	CASSVERGSGNTIYF	TGTGCCAGCAGCGTAGAAAGGGGGTCTGGAAACACCATATATTTT
-	TRBV10-3	TRBJ2-7	once	CAISSGATYEQYF	TGTGCCATCAGTTCAGGGGCCACCTACGAGCAGTACTTC
TRBD2	TRBV5-1	TRBJ2-1	-	CASSLMPEAGVFNEQFF	TGCGCCAGCAGCTTAATGCCGGAAGCGGGAGTATTTAATGAGCAGTTCTTC
TRBD2	TRBV29-1	TRBJ2-1	-	CSAGTGTSVTRSYNEQFF	TGCAGCGCCGGGACCGGGACTAGCGTTACCCGCTCCTACAATGAGCAGTTCTTC
-	TRBV27	TRBJ2-5	once	CASSIVWWETQYF	TGTGCCAGCAGTATAGTTTGGTGGGAGACCCAGTACTTC
TRBD2	TRBV10-2	TRBJ2-5	-	CASSLLAGEETQYF	TGCGCCAGCAGTCTACTAGCGGGAGAGGAGACCCAGTACTTC
-	TRBV2	TRBJ1-2	-	CASSELSRYGYTF	TGTGCCAGCTCGGAACTTTCCCGATATGGCTACACCTTC
-	TRBV10-1	TRBJ2-3	-	CASSAMGADTQYF	TGCGCCAGCAGTGCGATGGGGGCGGATACGCAGTATTTT
-	TRBV29-1	TRBJ1-3	-	CSAWYSGNTIYF	TGCAGCGCGTGGTATTCCGGAAACACCATATATTTT
-	TRBV4-3	TRBJ2-7	-	CASSQDIGYEQYF	TGCGCCAGCAGCCAAGATATCGGCTACGAGCAGTACTTC
-	TRBV29-1	TRBJ2-6	-	CSVEGAGANVLTF	TGCAGCGTCGAGGGAGCTGGGGCCAACGTCCTGACTTTC
TRBD2	TRBV29-1	TRBJ2-5	once	CSVEDPGLAGGPQETQYF	TGCAGCGTTGAAGACCCGGGACTAGCGGGAGGGCCCCAAGAGACCCAGTACTTC
TRBD2	TRBV15	TRBJ2-1	-	CATSRYSSGSSYNEQFF	TGTGCCACCAGCAGATACTCTAGCGGGAGCTCCTACAATGAGCAGTTCTTC
-	TRBV19	TRBJ2-1	-	CASSKNSANEQFF	TGTGCCAGTAGTAAGAATTCAGCCAATGAGCAGTTCTTC
TRBD2	TRBV7-6	TRBJ2-5	-	CASSLVVAGETQYF	TGTGCCAGCAGCTTAGTAGTAGCGGGAGAGACCCAGTACTTC
TRBD1	TRBV25-1	TRBJ2-6	once	CASSPPTGLGANVLTF	TGTGCCAGCAGTCCCCCGACAGGGCTCGGGGCCAACGTCCTGACTTTC
-	TRBV11-3	TRBJ2-1	-	CASGDNDHNEQFF	TGTGCCAGCGGTGACAACGACCACAATGAGCAGTTCTTC
TRBD1	TRBV28	TRBJ2-7	-	CASSAHDRDGHEQYF	TGTGCCAGCAGTGCCCATGACAGGGACGGGCACGAGCAGTACTTC
TRBD1	TRBV4-2	TRBJ2-7	-	CASSHRGRSYEQYF	TGTGCCAGCAGCCACAGGGGGCGCTCCTACGAGCAGTACTTC
-	TRBV7-9	TRBJ2-5	-	CASSPSEREQTQYF	TGTGCCAGCAGCCCTTCTGAGAGGGAACAGACCCAGTACTTC
-	TRBV29-1	TRBJ2-7	-	CSVVGSTYEQYF	TGCAGCGTTGTGGGCAGTACCTACGAGCAGTACTTC
-	TRBV10-3	TRBJ2-5	-	CAISESGDETQYF	TGTGCCATCAGTGAGTCAGGGGACGAGACCCAGTACTTC
TRBD2	TRBV7-6	TRBJ2-2	-	CASSLDGGSTGELFF	TGTGCCAGCAGCTTAGATGGCGGGAGCACCGGGGAGCTGTTTTTT
-	TRBV6-6	TRBJ1-5	-	CASSGGFWGNQPQHF	TGTGCCAGCAGTGGGGGGTTCTGGGGCAATCAGCCCCAGCATTTT
-	TRBV5-4	TRBJ1-1	-	CASSLKLGNTEAFF	TGTGCCAGCAGCCTCAAGCTGGGGAACACTGAAGCTTTCTTT
TRBD2	TRBV6-1	TRBJ2-7	-	CASSEAGMGLAGYEQYF	TGTGCCAGCAGTGAAGCAGGGATGGGGCTAGCGGGCTACGAGCAGTACTTC
-	TRBV13	TRBJ1-5	-	CASSPGGNSNQPQHF	TGTGCCAGCAGCCCCGGCGGGAATAGCAATCAGCCCCAGCATTTT
-	TRBV15	TRBJ2-2	once	CATMDVGRGAGELFF	TGTGCCACCATGGATGTTGGCAGGGGGGCCGGGGAGCTGTTTTTT
-	TRBV28	TRBJ2-7	-	CASSLARGRHDEQYF	TGTGCCAGCAGTTTAGCGCGGGGCAGGCACGACGAGCAGTACTTC
-	TRBV7-9	TRBJ2-7	-	CASSLASGTRTGRFYEQYF	TGTGCCAGCAGCTTAGCTTCAGGGACCAGGACGGGAAGGTTCTACGAGCAGTACTTC
TRBD2	TRBV28	TRBJ2-5	-	CASSRAGGLSETQYF	TGTGCCAGCAGTAGAGCGGGAGGTTTATCTGAGACCCAGTACTTC
-	TRBV28	TRBJ2-7	many	CASSSVSYEQYF	TGTGCCAGCAGTTCCGTTTCCTACGAGCAGTACTTC
TRBD2	TRBV4-2	TRBJ2-1	-	CASSQEGIAGGRDEQFF	TGTGCCAGCAGCCAAGAGGGAATAGCGGGAGGACGGGATGAGCAGTTCTTC
TRBD1	TRBV5-4	TRBJ2-5	-	CASRPDRAQETQYF	TGTGCCAGCAGGCCGGACAGGGCCCAAGAGACCCAGTACTTC
TRBD1	TRBV7-9	TRBJ1-2	once	CASSEYRGSHGYTF	TGTGCCAGCAGCGAATACAGGGGAAGTCATGGCTACACCTTC
TRBD2	TRBV19	TRBJ2-1	-	CASSIASGGYNEQFF	TGTGCCAGTAGTATCGCTAGCGGGGGTTACAATGAGCAGTTCTTC
-	TRBV27	TRBJ2-5	-	CASSPLGYQETQYF	TGTGCCAGCAGTCCCCTCGGGTACCAAGAGACCCAGTACTTC
TRBD2	TRBV4-1	TRBJ2-7	once	CASSQEEVAGGSYEQYF	TGCGCCAGCAGCCAAGAGGAAGTAGCGGGAGGCTCCTACGAGCAGTACTTC
-	TRBV7-8	TRBJ2-3	-	CASSRISGRVGTDTQYF	TGTGCCAGCAGCCGTATATCCGGCAGAGTAGGCACAGATACGCAGTATTTT
-	TRBV28	TRBJ1-2	once	CASSWGRGDGYTF	TGTGCCAGCAGTTGGGGCAGGGGAGATGGCTACACCTTC